The 18 T cell receptor beta chains below come from one sample, sequenced in a study of blood T cell repertoires in COVID-19. Using immunoSEQ multiplex PCR, the repertoire was profiled, and TCRdb retains in-frame clones only, with some absent. The repertoire includes roughly 50,000 clones, 80% to 90% of them detected once, and about an eighth sits in the top ten. Source material: peripheral blood. These receptors all come from a woman older than 75 with acute or convalescent COVID-19.

This sequence joins TRBV29-1 and TRBJ2-5; 8 bases agree with TRBD1. CDR3 length: 12 residues. The V gene's germline CDR1 is SQVTM and CDR2 ANQGSEA. With 5 bases clipped from V and 5 bases from J, the junction kept 4 bases outside the gene matches. CDR3 residues: CSVRGQVETQYF. DNA of the CDR3: TGCAGCGTTCGGGGACAGGTTGAGACCCAGTACTTC.

This CDR3 is CASSLVAGKGNTEAFF. The CDR3, as DNA: TGTGCCAGCAGCTTGGTGGCGGGAAAGGGGAACACTGAAGCTTTCTTT. The chain recombines TRBV5-6 with TRBJ1-1; D ambiguous. In germline, CDR1 is SGHDT, CDR2 YYEEEE. The germline V and J ends were trimmed by 0 bases and 1 base, with 13 bases remaining between them. This CDR3 comprises 16 residues.

V is TRBV7-3 and J is TRBJ2-7, with TRBD1 identical over 11 bases. CDR3 size: 13 residues. Trimming cost V 4 bases and J 6 bases; bases outside gene matches: 2. CDR1 is SGHTA, CDR2 FQGTGA, per germline. The CDR3 protein is CASSSGTGGEQYF. Here the CDR3 DNA reads TGTGCCAGCAGCTCGGGGACAGGGGGCGAGCAGTACTTC.

The chain couples TRBV7-6 to TRBJ1-6, with D maybe TRBD1 (5 bases). Germline V gives CDR1 SGHVS, CDR2 FNYEAQ. The V and J ends lost 1 base and 1 base respectively, with 11 bases between them. The CDR3 extends over 17 amino acids. CDR3 nucleotide sequence: TGTGCCAGCAGCTTAGAAGGGGCGCGGTCCTATAATTCACCCCTCCACTTT. Its protein product is CASSLEGARSYNSPLHF.

This clone was observed a handful of times. The rearrangement links TRBV4-1 to TRBJ1-2; 7 bases are shared with TRBD1. The V segment lost 3 bases and the J segment 8 bases; nucleotides outside the gene matches: 6. Germline CDR1 MGHRA, CDR2 YSYEKL. This CDR3 comprises 13 residues. CDR3 sequence (DNA): TGCGCCAGCAGCCAGGGGACAGATGCAGGCTACACCTTC. Its translation is CASSQGTDAGYTF.

The chain has TRBV3-1 (or the pseudogene TRBV3-2) and TRBJ1-2, with 11 bases that match TRBD1. The CDR3 totals 18 residues. Germline CDR1 is LGHDT and CDR2 is YNNKEL (reference sequence). J lost 7 bases, V lost 0 bases, and 13 bases had no gene match. The CDR3 region has the DNA TGTGCCAGCAGCCAAGATTTCGCGGGTTTGGGGACAGGGGGTGGCTACACCTTC. It is translated as CASSQDFAGLGTGGGYTF.

This clone was observed a single time. This chain joins TRBV7-2 and TRBJ1-1; D is ambiguous. The CDR3 totals 16 residues. Germline values: CDR1 SGHTA, CDR2 FQGNSA. V was trimmed by 0 bases and J by 4 bases, leaving 15 bases between them. CDR3 sequence reads: CASSLAVAGTGTEAFF. For the CDR3, the DNA is TGTGCCAGCAGCTTAGCGGTTGCGGGTACGGGCACTGAAGCTTTCTTT.

The V and J genes are TRBV19 and TRBJ1-2; 7 bases match TRBD1. V was pared by 5 bases and J by 7 bases, with 10 bases of the junction left unmatched. CDR1 and CDR2 from the germline V gene are LNHDA and SQIVND (reference sequence). This CDR3 is built from 14 residues. The CDR3 loop is CASSPQGTVGGYTF. The CDR3 DNA reads as TGTGCCAGTAGTCCCCAGGGGACAGTCGGTGGCTACACCTTC.

This chain links TRBV4-2 with TRBJ2-3; tentative D call: TRBD1 (6 bases). V dropped 7 bases and J dropped 3 bases, with 20 bases sitting between them. The CDR3 extends over 16 amino acids. Germline CDR1 reads LGHNA; CDR2 reads YNFKEQ. CDR3 DNA: TGTGCCAGCACTCGATCCCGGGAAGGGGGAACAGATACGCAGTATTTT. This sequence encodes CASTRSREGGTDTQYF.

The chain carries TRBV7-8 and TRBJ1-5, with 10 bases that match TRBD1. V shed 5 bases, J shed 3 bases, and the junction held 10 bases outside the gene matches. From germline, CDR1 is SGHVS and CDR2 FQNEAQ. This CDR3 has 17 amino acids. The CDR3 loop is CASSGTGAATSNQPQHF. The CDR3, as DNA: TGTGCCAGCAGCGGGACAGGGGCCGCGACCTCCAATCAGCCCCAGCATTTT.

The rearrangement joins TRBV2 to TRBJ1-5; possible D gene TRBD1, 5 bases. Germline CDR1 and CDR2: SNHLY and FYNNEI. The CDR3 length is 14 residues. Trimming shortened V by 5 bases and J by 1 base, and 9 bases separated the two germline ends. The CDR3 DNA reads TGTGCCAGCAGTACGGACATAAGCAATCAGCCCCAGCATTTT. Its protein product is CASSTDISNQPQHF. The whole variable domain, remainder taken from reference TRBV2 and TRBJ1-5, is EPEVTQTPSHQVTQMGQEVILRCVPISNHLYFYWYRQILGQKVEFLVSFYNNEISEKSEIFDDQFSVERPDGSNFTLKIRSTKLEDSAMYFCASSTDISNQPQHFGDGTRLSIL.

This clone was observed a few times. The chain combines TRBV3-1 (or the pseudogene TRBV3-2) with TRBJ2-7, with 9 bases aligning to TRBD1. V lost 6 bases and J lost 3; bases outside the gene matches: 3. Looked up from germline, CDR1 is LGHDT and CDR2 is YNNKEL (reference sequence). This CDR3 has 13 residues. The CDR3 DNA sequence: TGTGCCAGCAGTAAGACAGGGGGCTACGAGCAGTACTTC. Translated, it gives CASSKTGGYEQYF.

This clone showed up just a few times. The genes are TRBV30 and TRBJ1-2; D might be TRBD1 (5 bases). This CDR3 is 13 amino acids long. V dropped 2 bases and J dropped 7 bases, with 14 bases sitting between them. Germline V CDR1 and CDR2: GTSNPN, SVGIG (reference sequence). DNA of the CDR3: TGTGCCTGGAGTTGGGGCAGGGTGGTTGGCTACACCTTC. Its translation is CAWSWGRVVGYTF.

J is TRBJ2-3 and V is TRBV25-1; 10 bases align to TRBD2. Trimming cost V 7 bases and J 0 bases; bases outside gene matches: 4. The CDR3 has 15 amino acids. CDR1 MGHDK and CDR2 SYGVNS come from the germline V gene. The CDR3 DNA follows: TGTGCCAGCACCCGTAGCGGGGGGAGCACAGATACGCAGTATTTT. Translating gives CASTRSGGSTDTQYF.

This clone has only a few counts. The chain carries TRBV5-5 and TRBJ2-7, with TRBD1 identical over 10 bases. This CDR3 comprises 15 residues. Germline trimming cut 2 bases from V and 2 bases from J; bases unmatched to any gene: 4. CDR1 is SGHKS and CDR2 is YYEKEE in the germline V gene (reference sequence). The CDR3 region has the DNA TGTGCCAGCAGCTTATTGGGGACAGGGGCCTACGAGCAGTACTTC. As protein: CASSLLGTGAYEQYF.

This chain links TRBV11-2 with TRBJ2-1; D remains unclear. The CDR3 has 14 amino acids. Germline CDR1 reads SGHAT; CDR2 reads FQNNGV. Trimming removed 5 bases from V and 6 bases from J, with 14 bases in between. The DNA of the CDR3 is TGTGCCAGCAGCCTGGATTCTTCGGGCAATGAGCAGTTCTTC. This codes for CASSLDSSGNEQFF.

The rearrangement links TRBV18 to TRBJ1-5, with 9 positions matching TRBD1. J was trimmed by 2 bases and V by 3 bases; bases with no gene match: 11. This CDR3 is built from 18 residues. Germline values: CDR1 KGHSH, CDR2 LQKENI. The CDR3 spells CASSPAPPGTGRNQPQHF. CDR3 bases: TGTGCCAGCTCACCCGCCCCACCTGGGACAGGGCGCAATCAGCCCCAGCATTTT. Full variable domain (outside the CDR3, taken from reference TRBV18 and TRBJ1-5): NAGVMQNPRHLVRRRGQEARLRCSPMKGHSHVYWYRQLPEEGLKFMVYLQKENIIDESGMPKERFSAEFPKEGPSILRIQQVVRGDSAAYFCASSPAPPGTGRNQPQHFGDGTRLSIL.

The chain recombines TRBV3-1 (or the pseudogene TRBV3-2) with TRBJ2-7; D remains unclear. Germline V CDR1 and CDR2: LGHDT, YNNKEL (reference sequence). Trimming shortened V by 3 bases and J by 5 bases, and 5 bases separated the two germline ends. CDR3 size: 11 residues. CDR3 protein: CASSHVDEQYF. CDR3 in DNA: TGTGCCAGCAGCCACGTTGACGAGCAGTACTTC.